These 2 T cell receptor beta chains share one sample of origin, sequenced in a study of regulatory T cells in long-lasting Graves disease. Regarding time point: persistent/refractory GD, antithyroid drugs over 5 years with positive TRAb. RNA extracted from PBMCs served as the sequencing template. Relying on iRepertoire HTBI primers and Arm-PCR of CDR3 regions, the team built TCR beta libraries. TCRdb re-analysed the multiplex PCR reads in MiXCR, keeping a single row per CDR3 protein. The sample lists some 470,000 distinct CDR3 sequences, 20% to 25% occurring once. The material was peripheral blood mononuclear cells (PBMCs), obtained when the disease was refractory, from a patient treated with antithyroid drugs. Every receptor here comes from a female donor with Graves disease.

V and J are TRBV20-1 and TRBJ1-2; TRBD1 aligns across 8 bases. The J segment lost 0 bases and the V segment lost 6 bases, leaving 3 bases of the junction unmatched. From germline, CDR1 is DFQATT and CDR2 SNEGSKA (reference sequence). This CDR3 contains 13 residues. Written as DNA, the CDR3 is TGCAGTGCAAGGACAGGGACTAACTATGGCTACACCTTC. Translating gives CSARTGTNYGYTF.

Many counts were recorded for this clonotype. The gene calls are TRBV11-2 and TRBJ2-7; 8 bases line up with TRBD1. The J segment lost 2 bases and the V segment lost 4 bases, leaving 10 bases of the junction unmatched. The germline V gene has CDR1 SGHAT and CDR2 FQNNGV. The CDR3 has 16 residues. This CDR3 reads CASSSARQGKTYEQYF. Written as DNA, the CDR3 is TGTGCCAGCAGCTCCGCCCGACAGGGGAAGACCTACGAGCAGTACTTC.